This is a list of T cell receptor beta chains from one sample in a study of blood T cell repertoires in COVID-19. Sequencing was performed with immunoSEQ multiplex PCR; in TCRdb, only in-frame clones are kept and a portion is missing. The sample yields some 160,000 clones, roughly 77% seen once. The sample was peripheral blood. Receptor source: a man aged 55-75 years with acute or convalescent COVID-19. CDR3s include the opening cysteine and the closing phenylalanine or tryptophan. A D gene is named only where the DNA matches it firmly. Expanded clones are given a class, and other clones once, few, many or no size at all.

J	V	size	D	DNA	CDR3
TRBJ2-7	TRBV18	NA	NA	TGTGCCAGCTCACCCCAAGAGGGAAGGTACGAGCAGTACTTC	CASSPQEGRYEQYF
TRBJ2-7	TRBV7-9	NA	NA	TGTGCCAGCAGCCCTACGACAGGAAACTACGAGCAGTACTTC	CASSPTTGNYEQYF
TRBJ2-4	TRBV2	NA	NA	TGTGCCAGCAGTTCGGAGGGAAACATTCAGTACTTC	CASSSEGNIQYF
TRBJ1-5	TRBV28	few	NA	TGTGCCAGCAGTTTAGACTTTAGAGGGCCCCAGCATTTT	CASSLDFRGPQHF
TRBJ2-3	TRBV24-1	NA	TRBD1	TGTGCCACCAGTGATCCTCCGGGACAGGGGAGGGGCACAGATACGCAGTATTTT	CATSDPPGQGRGTDTQYF
TRBJ2-6	TRBV27	few	TRBD2	TGTGCCAGCAGGGCGGGGGGCCCCTCTGGGGCCAACGTCCTGACTTTC	CASRAGGPSGANVLTF
TRBJ1-2	TRBV6-5	NA	TRBD1	TGTGCCAGCAGCATACAGGGGCAAGCTAACTATGGCTACACCTTC	CASSIQGQANYGYTF
TRBJ2-5	TRBV29-1	NA	TRBD1	TGCAGCGTTGAAGGAAGGGGGCAACAAGAGACCCAGTACTTC	CSVEGRGQQETQYF
TRBJ2-2	TRBV2	once	NA	TGTGCCAGCAACCCACCCCGGAGCACCGGGGAGCTGTTTTTT	CASNPPRSTGELFF
TRBJ2-5	TRBV6-5	NA	NA	TGTGCCAGCAGCAGGGGATCAGAGACCCAGTACTTC	CASSRGSETQYF
TRBJ2-5	TRBV10-3	NA	TRBD2	TGTGCCATCAGTGAAGGACTAGCGGGACACGAGACCCAGTACTTC	CAISEGLAGHETQYF
TRBJ2-5	TRBV7-9	once	NA	TGTGCCAGCAGCTTCGGTGCCGGTGTGGAGACCCAGTACTTC	CASSFGAGVETQYF
TRBJ1-4	TRBV5-5	NA	TRBD1	TGTGCCAGCAGCCAGGGACAGATAAATGAAAAACTGTTTTTT	CASSQGQINEKLFF
TRBJ2-3	TRBV24-1	NA	NA	TGTGCCACCAGTGATTCCGTCCTTGATACGCAGTATTTT	CATSDSVLDTQYF
TRBJ1-2	TRBV12-3/TRBV12-4	NA	NA	TGTGCCAGCAGTTTAAGAGGTCGCTATGGCTACACCTTC	CASSLRGRYGYTF
TRBJ1-3	TRBV30	NA	TRBD1	TGTGCCTGGAGTGCTACGACAGGGACGGGAAACACCATATATTTT	CAWSATTGTGNTIYF
TRBJ2-7	TRBV11-2	NA	NA	TGTGCCAGCAGCTCCCTGGGGACTGAAGCCTACTACGAGCAGTACTTC	CASSSLGTEAYYEQYF